This T cell receptor beta chain was found in a study of T cell responses to AZD1222 COVID-19 vaccine. For the study at large: Pooling covered second doses at about 4 or about 12 weeks.

Turning to this clone: The target antigen is unknown.

Findings of the study overall: After the peak T cell response, and only then, were repertoires sampled.

Only in-frame clones appear in the TCRdb table, and some are missing; sequencing was by immunoSEQ multiplex PCR. The sample has roughly 190,000 clones, just over 90% seen once. This specimen consisted of peripheral blood, obtained on day 0 of AZD1222 vaccination. This TCR derives from an adult in good health.

DNA of the CDR3: TGTGCCATCAGTCCCTTGGAGCTAGCGGGAAATGAGCAGTTCTTC. Amino acid sequence: CAISPLELAGNEQFF. The rearrangement uses TRBV10-3 and TRBJ2-1; 9 bases map to TRBD2. V gave up 5 bases and J gave up 7 bases; unmatched junction bases: 9. The CDR3 is 15 amino acids. The germline CDR1 and CDR2 sequences are ENHRY and SYGVKD.